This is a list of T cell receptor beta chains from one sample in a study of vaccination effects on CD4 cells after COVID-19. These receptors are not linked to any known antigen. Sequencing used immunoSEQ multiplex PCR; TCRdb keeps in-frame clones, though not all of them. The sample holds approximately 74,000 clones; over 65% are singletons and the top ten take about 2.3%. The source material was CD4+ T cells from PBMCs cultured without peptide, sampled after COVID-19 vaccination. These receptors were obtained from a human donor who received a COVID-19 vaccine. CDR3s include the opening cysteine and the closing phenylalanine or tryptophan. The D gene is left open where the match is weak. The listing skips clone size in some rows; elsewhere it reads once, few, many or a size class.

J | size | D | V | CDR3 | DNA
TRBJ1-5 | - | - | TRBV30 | CAWSVGGQPQHF | TGTGCCTGGAGTGTAGGGGGTCAGCCCCAGCATTTT
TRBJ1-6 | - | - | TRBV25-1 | CASSEYNLGYSPLHF | TGTGCCAGCAGTGAATACAACCTCGGGTATTCACCCCTCCACTTT
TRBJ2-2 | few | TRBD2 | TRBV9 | CASSVESSGGVYTGELFF | TGTGCCAGCAGCGTAGAGTCAAGCGGGGGGGTGTACACCGGGGAGCTGTTTTTT
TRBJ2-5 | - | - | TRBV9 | CASSASLAIGTQYF | TGTGCCAGCAGCGCCTCACTAGCAATCGGGACCCAGTACTTC
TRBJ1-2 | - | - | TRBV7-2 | CASSPLQGFLYGYTF | TGTGCCAGCAGCCCGTTGCAGGGTTTTCTCTATGGCTACACCTTC
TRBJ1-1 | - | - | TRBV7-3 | CASSPRVETEAFF | TGTGCCAGCAGCCCCAGGGTTGAGACTGAAGCTTTCTTT
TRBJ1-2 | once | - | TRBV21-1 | CASSTYVSGQGACGYTF | TGTGCCAGCAGCACCTATGTCTCGGGACAGGGGGCCTGTGGCTACACCTTC
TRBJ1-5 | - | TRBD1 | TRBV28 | CASMSGGTNQPQHF | TGTGCCAGCATGTCAGGGGGCACCAATCAGCCCCAGCATTTT
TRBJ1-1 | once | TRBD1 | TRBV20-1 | CSASDGLGQGNSEAFF | TGCAGTGCTAGTGACGGCCTGGGACAGGGTAATTCGGAAGCTTTCTTT
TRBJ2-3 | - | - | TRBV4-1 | CASSQVEGLSTDTQYF | TGCGCCAGCAGCCAAGTGGAAGGGCTGAGCACAGATACGCAGTATTTT